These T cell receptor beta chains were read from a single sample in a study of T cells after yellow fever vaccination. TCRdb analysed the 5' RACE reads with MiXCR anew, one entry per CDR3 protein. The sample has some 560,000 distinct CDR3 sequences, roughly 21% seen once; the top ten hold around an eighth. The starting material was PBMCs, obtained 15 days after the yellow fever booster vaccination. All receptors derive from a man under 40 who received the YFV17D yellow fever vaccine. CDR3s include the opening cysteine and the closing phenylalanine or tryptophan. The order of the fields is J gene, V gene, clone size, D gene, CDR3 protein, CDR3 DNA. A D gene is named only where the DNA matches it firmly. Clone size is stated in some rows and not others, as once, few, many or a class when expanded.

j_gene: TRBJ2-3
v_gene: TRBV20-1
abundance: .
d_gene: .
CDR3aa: CSASAGGTDTQYF
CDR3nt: TGCAGTGCCTCAGCGGGTGGCACAGATACGCAGTATTTT

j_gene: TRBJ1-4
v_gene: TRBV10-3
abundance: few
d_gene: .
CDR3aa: CAIRVSDSPNEKLFF
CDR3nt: TGTGCCATCAGGGTATCCGACAGTCCTAATGAAAAACTGTTTTTT

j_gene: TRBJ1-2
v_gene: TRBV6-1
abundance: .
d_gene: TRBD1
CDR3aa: CASSLDRSHYGYTF
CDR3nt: TGTGCCAGCAGTCTGGACAGGTCTCACTATGGCTACACCTTC

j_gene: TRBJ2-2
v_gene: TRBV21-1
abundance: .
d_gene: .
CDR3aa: CASSGRGCTGELFF
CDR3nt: TGTGCCAGCAGCGGGCGGGGATGTACCGGGGAGCTGTTTTTT

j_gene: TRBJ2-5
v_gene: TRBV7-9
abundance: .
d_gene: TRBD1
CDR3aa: CASSLAGDRGETQYF
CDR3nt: TGTGCCAGCAGCTTAGCTGGGGACAGGGGGGAGACCCAGTACTTC

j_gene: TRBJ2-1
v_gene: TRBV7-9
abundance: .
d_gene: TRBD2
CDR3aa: CATRAGTSVYNEQFF
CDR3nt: TGTGCCACTAGGGCGGGGACTAGTGTCTACAATGAGCAGTTCTTC

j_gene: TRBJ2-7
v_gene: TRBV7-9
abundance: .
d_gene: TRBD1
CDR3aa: CASRPPPGQNSYEQYF
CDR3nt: TGTGCCAGCAGACCTCCGCCGGGACAGAACTCCTACGAGCAGTACTTC

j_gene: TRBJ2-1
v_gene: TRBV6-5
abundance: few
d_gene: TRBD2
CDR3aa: CASSYEASGSLGEQFF
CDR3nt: TGTGCCAGCAGTTACGAGGCTAGCGGGAGTCTTGGAGAGCAGTTCTTC

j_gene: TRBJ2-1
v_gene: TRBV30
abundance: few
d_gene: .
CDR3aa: CAWSGGENEQFF
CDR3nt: TGTGCCTGGAGTGGGGGAGAAAATGAGCAGTTCTTC

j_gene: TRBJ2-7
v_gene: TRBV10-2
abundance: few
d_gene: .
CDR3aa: CASRGAKYEQYF
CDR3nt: TGCGCCAGCAGAGGAGCCAAATACGAGCAGTACTTC

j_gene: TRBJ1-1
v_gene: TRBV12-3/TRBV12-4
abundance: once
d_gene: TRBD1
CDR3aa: CASRRTGDTEAFF
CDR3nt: TGTGCCAGCAGGCGGACAGGGGACACTGAAGCTTTCTTT

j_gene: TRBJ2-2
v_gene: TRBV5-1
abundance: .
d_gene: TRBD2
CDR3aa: CASDTGQGLAGVNTGELFF
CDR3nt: TGCGCCAGCGACACCGGACAGGGACTAGCGGGGGTAAACACCGGGGAGCTGTTTTTT

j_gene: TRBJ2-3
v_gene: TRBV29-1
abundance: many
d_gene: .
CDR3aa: CSVEESTDTQYF
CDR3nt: TGCAGCGTTGAAGAGAGCACAGATACGCAGTATTTT

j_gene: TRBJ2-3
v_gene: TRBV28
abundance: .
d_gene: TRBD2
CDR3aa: CASRFGLASMDF
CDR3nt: TGTGCCAGCAGGTTCGGACTAGCGAGCATGGATTTT

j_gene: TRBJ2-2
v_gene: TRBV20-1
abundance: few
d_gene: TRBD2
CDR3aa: CSASSLAGRGELFF
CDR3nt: TGCAGTGCTAGTAGTCTAGCGGGCCGCGGGGAGCTGTTTTTT

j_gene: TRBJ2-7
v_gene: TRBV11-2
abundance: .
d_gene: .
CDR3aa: CASRKGLSEQYF
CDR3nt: TGTGCCAGCCGGAAAGGGCTCTCCGAGCAGTACTTC

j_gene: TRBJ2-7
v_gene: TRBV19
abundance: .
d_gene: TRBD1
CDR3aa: CASSIPGQGSYEQYF
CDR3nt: TGTGCCAGTAGTATTCCTGGACAGGGTTCCTACGAGCAGTACTTC

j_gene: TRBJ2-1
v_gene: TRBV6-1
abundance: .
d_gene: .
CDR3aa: CASSEGENEQFF
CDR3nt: TGTGCCAGCAGTGAAGGGGAGAATGAGCAGTTCTTC

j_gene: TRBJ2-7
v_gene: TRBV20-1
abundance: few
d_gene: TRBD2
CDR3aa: CSARTRGWPYEQYF
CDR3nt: TGCAGTGCGCGGACTAGGGGATGGCCCTACGAGCAGTACTTC

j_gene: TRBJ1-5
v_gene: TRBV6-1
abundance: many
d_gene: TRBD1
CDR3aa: CASSVSGGSQPQHF
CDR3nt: TGTGCCAGCAGTGTGTCAGGGGGAAGTCAGCCCCAGCATTTT

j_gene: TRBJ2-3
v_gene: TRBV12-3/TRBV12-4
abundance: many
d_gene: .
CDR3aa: CASSLSVSDSSTDTQYF
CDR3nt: TGTGCCAGCAGTTTGTCGGTCAGTGACTCTAGCACAGATACGCAGTATTTT

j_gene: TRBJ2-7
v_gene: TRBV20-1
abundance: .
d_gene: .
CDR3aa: CSATLTALEQYF
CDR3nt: TGCAGTGCTACGCTGACAGCGTTGGAGCAGTACTTC

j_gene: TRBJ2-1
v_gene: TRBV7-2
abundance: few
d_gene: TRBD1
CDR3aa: CASSSSTGTNEQFF
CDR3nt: TGTGCCAGCAGCTCCTCGACAGGGACCAATGAGCAGTTCTTC

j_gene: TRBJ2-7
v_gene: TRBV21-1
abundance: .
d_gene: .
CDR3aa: CASSPISKDRGYEQYF
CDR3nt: TGTGCCAGCAGTCCTATTTCGAAAGACAGGGGCTACGAGCAGTACTTC

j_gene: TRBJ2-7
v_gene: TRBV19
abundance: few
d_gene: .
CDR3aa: CATHMGYEQYF
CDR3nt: TGTGCCACTCACATGGGCTACGAGCAGTACTTC

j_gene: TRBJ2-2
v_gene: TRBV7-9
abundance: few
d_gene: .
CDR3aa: CASSTEWAGELFF
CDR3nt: TGTGCCAGCAGCACTGAATGGGCCGGGGAGCTGTTTTTT

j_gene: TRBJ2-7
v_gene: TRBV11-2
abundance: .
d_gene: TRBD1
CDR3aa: CASRTVGQRSYEQYF
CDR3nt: TGTGCCAGCAGAACAGTGGGACAGAGGTCCTACGAGCAGTACTTC

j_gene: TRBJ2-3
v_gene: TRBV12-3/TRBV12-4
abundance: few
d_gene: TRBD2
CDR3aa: CASSLPLAGGVNTQYF
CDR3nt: TGTGCCAGCAGTCTCCCACTAGCGGGAGGGGTTAATACGCAGTATTTT

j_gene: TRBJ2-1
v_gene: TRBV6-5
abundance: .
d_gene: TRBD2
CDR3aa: CASSNLAGGTYNEQFF
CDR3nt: TGTGCCAGCAGTAACCTAGCGGGAGGGACTTACAATGAGCAGTTCTTC

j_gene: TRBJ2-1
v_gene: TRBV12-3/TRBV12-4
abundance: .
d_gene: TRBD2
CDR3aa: CASCHGLSGRNDEQFF
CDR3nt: TGTGCCAGCTGTCACGGGCTTAGCGGGAGGAACGATGAGCAGTTCTTC

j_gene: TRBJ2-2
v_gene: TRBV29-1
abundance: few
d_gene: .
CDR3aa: CSVEGQGGGLNTGELFF
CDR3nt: TGCAGCGTTGAAGGACAGGGAGGAGGGCTAAACACCGGGGAGCTGTTTTTT

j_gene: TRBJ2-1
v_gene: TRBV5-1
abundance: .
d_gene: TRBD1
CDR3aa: CASSLGATDRAYNEQFF
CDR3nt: TGCGCCAGCAGCTTGGGAGCCACGGACAGGGCCTACAATGAGCAGTTCTTC

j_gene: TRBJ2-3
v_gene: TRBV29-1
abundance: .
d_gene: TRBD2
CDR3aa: CSAQNPGLAVTDTQYF
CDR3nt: TGCAGCGCCCAAAACCCGGGACTAGCGGTCACAGATACGCAGTATTTT